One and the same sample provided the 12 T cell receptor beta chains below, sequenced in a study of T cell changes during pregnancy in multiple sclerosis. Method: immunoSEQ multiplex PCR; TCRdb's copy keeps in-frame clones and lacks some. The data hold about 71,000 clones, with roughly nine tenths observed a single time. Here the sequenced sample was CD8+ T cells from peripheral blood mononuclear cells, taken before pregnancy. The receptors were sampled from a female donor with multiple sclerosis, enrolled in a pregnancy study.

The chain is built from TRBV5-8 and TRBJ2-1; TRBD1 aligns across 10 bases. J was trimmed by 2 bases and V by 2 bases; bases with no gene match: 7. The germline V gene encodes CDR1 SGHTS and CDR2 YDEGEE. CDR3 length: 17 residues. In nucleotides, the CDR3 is TGTGCCAGCAGCTTAAGGTTCGGACAGGGGGCCTACAATGAGCAGTTCTTC. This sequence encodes CASSLRFGQGAYNEQFF.

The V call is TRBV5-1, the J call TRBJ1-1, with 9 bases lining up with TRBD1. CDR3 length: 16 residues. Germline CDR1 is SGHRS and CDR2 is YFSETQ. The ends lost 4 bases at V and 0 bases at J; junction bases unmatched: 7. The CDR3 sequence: CASSPGQGRVNTEAFF. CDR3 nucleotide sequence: TGCGCCAGCAGCCCTGGACAGGGGAGGGTGAACACTGAAGCTTTCTTT.

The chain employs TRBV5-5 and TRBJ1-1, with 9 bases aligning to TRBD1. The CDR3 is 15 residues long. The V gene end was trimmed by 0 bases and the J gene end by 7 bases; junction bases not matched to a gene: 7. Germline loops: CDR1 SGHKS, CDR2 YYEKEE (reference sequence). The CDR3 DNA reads TGTGCCAGCAGCTTGGCTTTACAGGGGGCCCATGAAGCTTTCTTT. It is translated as CASSLALQGAHEAFF.

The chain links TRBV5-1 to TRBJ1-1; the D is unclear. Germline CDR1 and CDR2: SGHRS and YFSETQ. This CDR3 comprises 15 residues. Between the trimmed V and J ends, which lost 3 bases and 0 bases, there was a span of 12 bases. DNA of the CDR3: TGCGCCAGCAGCTCGCAGGACTCCATGAACACTGAAGCTTTCTTT. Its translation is CASSSQDSMNTEAFF.

CDR3 residues: CASSVSEQGAYEQYF. The CDR3 DNA follows: TGTGCCAGCAGTGTTTCGGAGCAGGGGGCGTACGAGCAGTACTTC. The V and J genes are TRBV6-1 and TRBJ2-7, with 8 bases aligning to TRBD1. The junction had 9 bases not matched to a gene; V was cut back by 4 bases and J by 4 bases. Germline CDR1 MNHNS, CDR2 SASEGT. CDR3 length: 15 residues.

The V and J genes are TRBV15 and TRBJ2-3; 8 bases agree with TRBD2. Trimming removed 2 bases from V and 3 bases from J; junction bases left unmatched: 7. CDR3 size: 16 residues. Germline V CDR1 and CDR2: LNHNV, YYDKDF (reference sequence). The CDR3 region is CATSRPLAGLTDTQYF. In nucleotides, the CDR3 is TGTGCCACCAGCAGACCCTTAGCGGGGTTGACAGATACGCAGTATTTT.

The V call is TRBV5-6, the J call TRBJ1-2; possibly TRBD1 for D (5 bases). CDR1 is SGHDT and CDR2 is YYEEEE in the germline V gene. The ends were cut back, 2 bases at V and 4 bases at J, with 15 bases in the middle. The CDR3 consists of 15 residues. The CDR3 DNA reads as TGTGCCAGCAGCTTACAGGTGGATAATCGCTATGGCTACACCTTC. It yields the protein CASSLQVDNRYGYTF.

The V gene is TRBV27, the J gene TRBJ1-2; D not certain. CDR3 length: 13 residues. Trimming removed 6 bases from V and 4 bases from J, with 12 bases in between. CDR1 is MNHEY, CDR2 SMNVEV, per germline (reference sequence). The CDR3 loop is CASSNGFAYGYTF. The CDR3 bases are TGTGCCAGCAGCAACGGGTTTGCCTATGGCTACACCTTC.

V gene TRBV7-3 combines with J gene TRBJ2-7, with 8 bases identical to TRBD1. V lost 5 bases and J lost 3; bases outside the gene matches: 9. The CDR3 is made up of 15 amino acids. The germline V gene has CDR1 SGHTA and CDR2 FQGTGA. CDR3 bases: TGTGCCAGCAGCCTAAGCGCAGGGGGCCGCTACGAGCAGTACTTC. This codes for CASSLSAGGRYEQYF.

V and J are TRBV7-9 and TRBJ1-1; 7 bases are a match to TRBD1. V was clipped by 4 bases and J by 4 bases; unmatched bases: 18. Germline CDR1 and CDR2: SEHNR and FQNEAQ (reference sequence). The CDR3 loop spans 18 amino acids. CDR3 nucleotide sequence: TGTGCCAGCAGCTCGGAGAGAGGAACTACAGGGGAGGTCACTGAAGCTTTCTTT. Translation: CASSSERGTTGEVTEAFF.

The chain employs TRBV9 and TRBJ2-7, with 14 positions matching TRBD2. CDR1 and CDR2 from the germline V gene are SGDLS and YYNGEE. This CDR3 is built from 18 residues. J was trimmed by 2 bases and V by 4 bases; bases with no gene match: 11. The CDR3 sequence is CASSSNTGTSGGPYEQYF. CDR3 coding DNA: TGTGCCAGCAGCTCTAATACCGGGACTAGCGGGGGTCCCTACGAGCAGTACTTC.

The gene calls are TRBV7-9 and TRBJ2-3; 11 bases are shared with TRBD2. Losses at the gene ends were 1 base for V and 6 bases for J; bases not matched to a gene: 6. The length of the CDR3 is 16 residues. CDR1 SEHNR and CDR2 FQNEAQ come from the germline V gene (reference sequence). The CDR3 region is CASSLDSSGGIDTQYF. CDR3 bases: TGTGCCAGCAGCTTAGATTCTAGCGGGGGGATCGATACGCAGTATTTT.